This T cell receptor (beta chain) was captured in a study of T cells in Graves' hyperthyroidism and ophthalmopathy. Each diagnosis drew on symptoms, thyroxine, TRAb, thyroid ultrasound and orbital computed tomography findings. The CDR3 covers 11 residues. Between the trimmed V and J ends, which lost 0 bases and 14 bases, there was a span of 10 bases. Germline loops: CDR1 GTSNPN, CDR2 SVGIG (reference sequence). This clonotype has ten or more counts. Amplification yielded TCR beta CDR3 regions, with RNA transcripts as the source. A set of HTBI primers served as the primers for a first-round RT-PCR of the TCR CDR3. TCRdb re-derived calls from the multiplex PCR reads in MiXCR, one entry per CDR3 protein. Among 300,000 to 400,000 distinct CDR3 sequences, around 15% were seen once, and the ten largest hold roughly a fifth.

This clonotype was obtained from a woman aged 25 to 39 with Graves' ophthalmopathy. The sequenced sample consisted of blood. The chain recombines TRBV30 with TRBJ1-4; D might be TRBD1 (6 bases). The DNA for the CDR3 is TGTGCCTGGAGTGTACAGGGAAACCTGTTTTTT. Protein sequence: CAWSVQGNLFF.